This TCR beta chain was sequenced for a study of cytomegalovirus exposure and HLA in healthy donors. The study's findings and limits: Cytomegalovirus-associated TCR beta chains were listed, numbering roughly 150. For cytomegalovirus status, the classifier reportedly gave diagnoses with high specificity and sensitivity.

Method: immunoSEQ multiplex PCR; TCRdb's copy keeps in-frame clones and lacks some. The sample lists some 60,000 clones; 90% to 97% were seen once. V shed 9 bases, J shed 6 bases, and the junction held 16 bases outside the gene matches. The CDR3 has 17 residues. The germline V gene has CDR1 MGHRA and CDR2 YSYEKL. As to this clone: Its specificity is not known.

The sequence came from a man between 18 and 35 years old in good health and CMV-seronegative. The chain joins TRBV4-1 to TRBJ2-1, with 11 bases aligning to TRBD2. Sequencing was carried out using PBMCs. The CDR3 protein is CARRNLGVAGGSNEQFF. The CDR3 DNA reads TGCGCCAGAAGAAATTTAGGGGTAGCGGGAGGGTCCAATGAGCAGTTCTTC.